A selection of T cell receptor beta chains follows, all from one sample in a study of a mutant IDH1 vaccine in newly diagnosed glioma. Assay used: immunoSEQ multiplex PCR; TCRdb lists only in-frame clones, some missing. This sample carries 45,000 to 55,000 clones, 76% of them seen once, and the ten largest clones take 9% to 15%. These receptors have no known antigen. Here the sequenced sample was PBMCs, taken from a glioma patient whose treatment included an IDH1 peptide vaccine. The receptors derive from a man aged 40-55 years with glioma. CDR3s include the opening cysteine and the closing phenylalanine or tryptophan. The order of the fields is D gene, V gene, J gene, clone size, CDR3 protein, CDR3 DNA. D genes are given only for firm matches. Clone sizes are given selectively: once, few, many, or a class where the clone is expanded.

>-|TRBV11-3|TRBJ2-1|-
CASSLRQVSPYNEQFF
TGTGCCAGCAGCCTCCGACAGGTGAGCCCCTACAATGAGCAGTTCTTC
>TRBD1|TRBV7-9|TRBJ1-6|-
CAIDRGNSPLHF
TGTGCCATCGACAGGGGAAATTCACCCCTCCACTTT
>-|TRBV6-4|TRBJ2-3|-
CASSEGIGGGADTQYF
TGTGCCAGCAGTGAGGGCATCGGGGGAGGCGCAGATACGCAGTATTTT
>-|TRBV19|TRBJ2-2|once
CASRDSFGELFF
TGTGCCAGTAGGGACAGTTTCGGGGAGCTGTTTTTT
>-|TRBV4-1|TRBJ2-3|once
CASSRKGTRDADTQYF
TGCGCCAGCAGCCGAAAAGGGACCAGGGACGCAGATACGCAGTATTTT
>TRBD2|TRBV25-1|TRBJ2-1|once
CASSAPGTSWYNEQFF
TGTGCCAGCAGTGCCCCCGGGACTAGCTGGTACAATGAGCAGTTCTTC
>-|TRBV18|TRBJ2-7|once
CASSPPGQLKSSYEQYF
TGTGCCAGCTCACCACCCGGGCAGCTAAAGAGCTCCTACGAGCAGTACTTC
>TRBD2|TRBV25-1|TRBJ2-1|-
CASSDPRKPGRGGNEQFF
TGTGCCAGCAGTGATCCAAGAAAACCGGGACGCGGGGGGAATGAGCAGTTCTTC
>TRBD1|TRBV12-5|TRBJ2-3|-
CASGTPGQGFSDTQYF
TGTGCTAGTGGGACCCCGGGACAGGGGTTTTCAGATACGCAGTATTTT
>-|TRBV30|TRBJ1-2|once
CAWSRGGKSGYGYTF
TGTGCCTGGAGTCGTGGCGGGAAATCGGGCTATGGCTACACCTTC
>-|TRBV6-1|TRBJ1-1|-
CASRTSETEAFF
TGTGCCAGCCGGACCTCGGAGACTGAAGCTTTCTTT
>TRBD1|TRBV18|TRBJ2-5|once
CASSPWDRGEETQYF
TGTGCCAGCTCACCGTGGGACAGGGGTGAGGAGACCCAGTACTTC
>-|TRBV9|TRBJ2-7|-
CASSARDTTYEQYF
TGTGCCAGCAGCGCCCGGGACACAACCTACGAGCAGTACTTC
>-|TRBV14|TRBJ2-5|-
CASSRRGEETQYF
TGTGCCAGCAGCCGGCGGGGAGAAGAGACCCAGTACTTC
>-|TRBV11-2|TRBJ2-3|few
CASSRSGTGDTQYF
TGTGCCAGCAGCCGTAGCGGCACAGGCGATACGCAGTATTTT
>-|TRBV16|TRBJ1-1|-
CASSPALLRGNTEAFF
TGTGCCAGCAGCCCGGCCTTACTTAGGGGGAACACTGAAGCTTTCTTT
>-|TRBV19|TRBJ2-2|-
CASSMAASTNTGELFF
TGTGCCAGTAGTATGGCGGCCTCAACGAACACCGGGGAGCTGTTTTTT
>TRBD1|TRBV6-5|TRBJ1-1|-
CASSPTGGVGTEAFF
TGTGCCAGCAGCCCTACAGGGGGTGTGGGCACTGAAGCTTTCTTT
>-|TRBV5-8|TRBJ1-1|many
CASSLVGAPNTEAFF
TGTGCCAGCAGCTTGGTCGGGGCACCGAACACTGAAGCTTTCTTT
>TRBD1|TRBV14|TRBJ2-3|-
CASSSGQVRTDTQYF
TGTGCCAGCAGCTCCGGACAGGTTCGCACAGATACGCAGTATTTT
>-|TRBV6-1|TRBJ2-1|once
CASSEARATDEQFF
TGTGCCAGCAGTGAAGCGAGGGCTACGGATGAGCAGTTCTTC
>-|TRBV19|TRBJ1-5|-
CASSIEVTSNQPQHF
TGTGCCAGTAGTATAGAAGTTACGAGCAATCAGCCCCAGCATTTT
>TRBD2|TRBV19|TRBJ2-3|-
CASSSPRLAEGTDTQYF
TGTGCCAGTAGTTCCCCCCGACTAGCGGAGGGCACAGATACGCAGTATTTT
>TRBD2|TRBV10-2|TRBJ2-3|-
CASSPTSGRAREGF
TGCGCCAGCAGCCCGACTAGCGGGAGGGCCCGGGAAGGTTTT
>-|TRBV7-9|TRBJ2-7|once
CASSLEGVSTKTF
TGTGCCAGCAGCTTAGAGGGCGTGAGCACCAAAACCTTC
>-|TRBV6-5|TRBJ1-1|few
CASSYSANRKNTEAFF
TGTGCCAGCAGTTACAGTGCCAACAGGAAGAACACTGAAGCTTTCTTT
>TRBD1|TRBV19|TRBJ1-4|-
CASNTGTGDEKLFF
TGTGCCAGTAATACCGGGACAGGGGATGAAAAACTGTTTTTT
>-|TRBV2|TRBJ1-2|few
CASRLQVSSNYGYTF
TGTGCCAGCAGGTTACAGGTATCCTCTAACTATGGCTACACCTTC
>-|TRBV19|TRBJ1-2|few
CASSIWGSGYTF
TGTGCCAGTAGTATCTGGGGGAGTGGCTACACCTTC
>-|TRBV5-1|TRBJ2-1|once
CASSLSGGTYNEQFF
TGCGCCAGCAGCTTGTCCGGAGGGACGTACAATGAGCAGTTCTTC
>-|TRBV5-4|TRBJ1-1|-
CASSLNDRALNTEAFF
TGTGCCAGCAGCTTGAACGACCGGGCCTTGAACACTGAAGCTTTCTTT
>TRBD2|TRBV10-2|TRBJ2-1|-
CASSAGLAGILGFYNEQFF
TGCGCCAGCAGTGCCGGACTAGCGGGAATCCTAGGCTTCTACAATGAGCAGTTCTTC
>TRBD1|TRBV7-6|TRBJ2-5|-
CASSSPGQGYLETQYF
TGTGCCAGCAGCTCACCGGGACAGGGTTATTTGGAGACCCAGTACTTC
>TRBD2|TRBV7-8|TRBJ2-3|-
CASSGRTSGDTDTQYF
TGTGCCAGCAGCGGTAGGACTAGCGGGGACACAGATACGCAGTATTTT
>-|TRBV6-1|TRBJ1-1|few
CASSGAEAFF
TGTGCCAGCAGTGGGGCTGAAGCTTTCTTT
>TRBD2|TRBV11-2|TRBJ2-5|-
CASSFATWTSGPKETQYF
TGTGCCAGCAGCTTTGCTACTTGGACTAGCGGGCCGAAAGAGACCCAGTACTTC
>TRBD1|TRBV4-2|TRBJ1-2|-
CASSQNTGGADYGYTF
TGTGCCAGCAGCCAAAATACAGGGGGCGCCGACTATGGCTACACCTTC
>-|TRBV7-8|TRBJ2-7|-
CASSSRGGSYEQYF
TGTGCCAGCAGCTCGCGTGGGGGATCCTACGAGCAGTACTTC
>TRBD1|TRBV5-5|TRBJ1-1|-
CASSLQGSAGAFF
TGTGCCAGCAGCCTACAGGGGAGTGCAGGAGCTTTCTTT
>-|TRBV9|TRBJ2-6|-
CASSADSGANVLTF
TGTGCCAGCAGCGCCGACTCTGGGGCCAACGTCCTGACTTTC
>-|TRBV10-3|TRBJ1-6|-
CAISDGEGSPLHF
TGTGCCATCAGTGACGGCGAGGGATCACCCCTCCACTTT
>-|TRBV6-1|TRBJ1-2|-
CASSEDGWNGYTF
TGTGCCAGCAGTGAAGATGGGTGGAATGGCTACACCTTC